Many counts were recorded for the clone carrying this T cell receptor beta chain. What it binds is not known. This record belongs to a study of blood T cells in healthy people across ages. Germline lookup yields CDR1 ENHRY and CDR2 SYGVKD. The CDR3 consists of 16 residues. V was trimmed by 6 bases and J by 0 bases, leaving 17 bases between them. Study results and limitations: As age increased, TCR beta diversity per million T cells fell in a roughly linear fashion. Diversity figures derived from one million T cells were judged to underestimate the true value.

For the second PCR, which ran for about 7 to 11 cycles, a sample-barcoded 5' primer and a J-beta primer mix were used. Each cDNA molecule, via a template-switch adaptor with 12 random nucleotides, was tagged. MiXCR, applied by TCRdb to the 5' RACE reads, yields one record per CDR3 protein. There are hundreds of thousands of distinct CDR3 sequences in the sample; about 34% occur only once, and about 16% lies in the top ten. The rearrangement joins TRBV10-3 to TRBJ1-2, with D maybe TRBD1 (5 bases). What was sequenced was blood. The receptor was derived from a woman of 80 years or more in good health. The DNA of the CDR3 is TGTGCCATCAGCCACTCGGGGGACCAAGCTAACTATGGCTACACCTTC. Its protein product is CAISHSGDQANYGYTF.